The 15 T cell receptor beta chains reported below all come from one sample, sequenced in a study of TIL therapy for anti-PD-1-resistant metastatic lung cancer. This was the immunoSEQ v3 assay. Profiling relied on immunoSEQ multiplex PCR, and the TCRdb table lists in-frame clones only, not all of them. The sample contains tens of thousands of clones, less than 75% of which appear only once. Time point indicated: pre-treatment sample, taken before nivolumab and TIL therapy. The sequenced sample was blood, obtained at baseline. The receptors come from a person between 25 and 80 years old with non-small cell lung cancer.

In nucleotides, the CDR3 is TGTGCCAGCAGCGCCGGGACACTGAACACTGAAGCTTTCTTT. This translates into CASSAGTLNTEAFF. The J gene is TRBJ1-1, the V gene TRBV9; a weak D match, TRBD1 (6 bases). Per germline, CDR1 SGDLS and CDR2 YYNGEE. This CDR3 comprises 14 residues. V was shortened by 3 bases and J by 0 bases, with 9 bases between the two germline ends.

Only one count was recorded for this clone. The rearrangement uses TRBV7-2 and TRBJ2-2; 15 nucleotides align to TRBD2. Looked up from germline, CDR1 is SGHTA and CDR2 is FQGNSA. This CDR3 is 16 amino acids long. V gave up 0 bases and J gave up 7 bases; unmatched junction bases: 0. CDR3 amino acids: CASSLAGLAGGGELFF. CDR3 coding DNA: TGTGCCAGCAGCTTAGCGGGACTAGCGGGGGGCGGGGAGCTGTTTTTT.

The chain combines TRBV2 with TRBJ2-7, with 9 nucleotides matching TRBD1. The V gene's germline CDR1 is SNHLY and CDR2 FYNNEI. V trimming: 1 base; J trimming: 3 bases; junction bases outside the gene matches: 4. The CDR3 covers 15 residues. The DNA for the CDR3 is TGTGCCAGCAGTGAAGGGGACAGGGATAGCTACGAGCAGTACTTC. Translating gives CASSEGDRDSYEQYF.

This chain joins TRBV25-1 and TRBJ1-5; 9 positions match TRBD1. The CDR3 is 16 amino acids. The V gene end was trimmed by 6 bases and the J gene end by 4 bases; junction bases not matched to a gene: 10. Germline CDR1 MGHDK, CDR2 SYGVNS. CDR3 nucleotides: TGTGCCAGCAGGGACACTTGGGACAGGGATAATCAGCCCCAGCATTTT. This encodes CASRDTWDRDNQPQHF.

This sequence joins TRBV4-2 and TRBJ2-1; 9 bases line up with TRBD2. Germline loops: CDR1 LGHNA, CDR2 YNFKEQ. There are 17 residues in the CDR3. V was clipped by 1 base and J by 2 bases; unmatched bases: 6. CDR3 region: CASSQGEGGGAYNEQFF. The CDR3 DNA is TGTGCCAGCAGCCAAGGAGAGGGCGGGGGGGCCTACAATGAGCAGTTCTTC.

The genes are TRBV4-2 and TRBJ2-1; perhaps D is TRBD1 or TRBD2 (5 bases each). CDR3 length: 14 residues. Between the trimmed V and J ends, which lost 6 bases and 5 bases, there was a span of 14 bases. Germline assignment: CDR1 LGHNA and CDR2 YNFKEQ. CDR3 amino acids: CASSRDRTNNEQFF. CDR3 nucleotide sequence: TGTGCCAGCAGTCGGGACCGGACCAACAATGAGCAGTTCTTC.

The chain links TRBV5-1 to TRBJ2-3; TRBD1 is a possible D gene (6 bases). Germline V gene data show CDR1 as SGHRS and CDR2 as YFSETQ. V lost 5 bases to trimming and J lost 4 bases, with 17 bases between them. This CDR3 is built from 15 residues. The CDR3 sequence is CASRLQGHESDTQYF. Here the CDR3 DNA reads TGCGCCAGCAGATTACAGGGTCATGAATCAGATACGCAGTATTTT.

The rearrangement uses TRBV5-4 and TRBJ2-5, with TRBD2 identical over 13 bases. Germline CDR1 is SGHNT and CDR2 is YYREEE (reference sequence). The ends lost 3 bases at V and 1 base at J; junction bases unmatched: 3. CDR3 size: 16 residues. CDR3 in amino acids: CASSSRTSGSQETQYF. DNA for the CDR3: TGTGCCAGCAGCTCGAGGACTAGCGGGAGCCAAGAGACCCAGTACTTC.

This clone was counted once. The chain links TRBV5-1 to TRBJ2-3; 8 bases align to TRBD2. This CDR3 has 17 residues. Trimming removed 3 bases from V and 5 bases from J; junction bases left unmatched: 14. The germline CDR1 and CDR2 sequences are SGHRS and YFSETQ. The DNA for the CDR3 is TGCGCCAGCAGCTCGTACGGAGGAGCGGGAGCGGTAGATACGCAGTATTTT. Translating it yields CASSSYGGAGAVDTQYF. Complete variable domain (other parts from reference TRBV5-1 and TRBJ2-3): KAGVTQTPRYLIKTRGQQVTLSCSPISGHRSVSWYQQTPGQGLQFLFEYFSETQRNKGNFPGRFSGRQFSNSRSEMNVSTLELGDSALYLCASSSYGGAGAVDTQYFGPGTRLTVL.

This clone came up a few times. The CDR3 bases are TGCGCCAGCAGCCAAAAGATAGATAGGTACTGGGCCTACGAGCAGTACTTC. Its protein product is CASSQKIDRYWAYEQYF. The chain is built from TRBV4-3 and TRBJ2-7; D is ambiguous. The CDR3 consists of 17 residues. CDR1 and CDR2 from the germline V gene are LGHNA and YSLEER. V was trimmed by 2 bases and J by 2 bases, leaving 19 bases between them.

The sample holds a few counts of this clone. The rearrangement joins TRBV4-2 to TRBJ2-3; 9 nucleotides align to TRBD2. J gave up 2 bases and V 0 bases, and 12 bases lay outside the gene matches. The CDR3 totals 19 residues. Germline V gene data show CDR1 as LGHNA and CDR2 as YNFKEQ. CDR3 loop: CASSQDLSGGTSYTDTQYF. In DNA, the CDR3 is TGTGCCAGCAGCCAAGACCTGAGCGGGGGGACCTCCTACACAGATACGCAGTATTTT.

The chain carries TRBV11-2 and TRBJ1-1, with no clear D. The germline V gene encodes CDR1 SGHAT and CDR2 FQNNGV. CDR3 length: 14 amino acids. Trimming left V 2 bases short and J 8 bases short, with 15 bases between. The chain's CDR3 is CASSLMGVLSEAFF. The DNA of the CDR3 is TGTGCCAGCAGCTTAATGGGTGTCCTTTCCGAAGCTTTCTTT.

This clone was seen once. The gene calls are TRBV18 and TRBJ1-2; 12 bases match TRBD1. The CDR3 extends over 19 amino acids. Germline V CDR1 and CDR2: KGHSH, LQKENI. Losses at the gene ends were 3 bases for V and 0 bases for J; bases not matched to a gene: 11. The CDR3 DNA is TGTGCCAGCTCACCGCTCGGCACCGGGACAGGGGGCACTAACTATGGCTACACCTTC. It codes for CASSPLGTGTGGTNYGYTF.

This clone was seen just once. CDR3 in amino acids: CASSFISGASSYNEQFF. CDR3 nucleotides: TGTGCCAGCAGCTTCATTAGCGGGGCCTCATCCTACAATGAGCAGTTCTTC. The chain couples TRBV7-2 to TRBJ2-1; 8 nucleotides agree with TRBD2. J was trimmed by 1 base and V by 3 bases; bases with no gene match: 8. This CDR3 contains 17 residues. Per germline, CDR1 SGHTA and CDR2 FQGNSA.

The rearrangement joins TRBV7-9 to TRBJ1-2; D possibly corresponds to TRBD1 (6 bases). CDR1 is SEHNR and CDR2 is FQNEAQ in the germline V gene (reference sequence). The length of the CDR3 is 19 residues. V was cut by 4 bases and J by 5 bases, with 29 bases left in between. The CDR3 nucleotides read TGTGCCAGCAGCTCCCGCTATGGGGGCGAGAAGCCACTCCTATATGGCTACACCTTC. It specifies CASSSRYGGEKPLLYGYTF.